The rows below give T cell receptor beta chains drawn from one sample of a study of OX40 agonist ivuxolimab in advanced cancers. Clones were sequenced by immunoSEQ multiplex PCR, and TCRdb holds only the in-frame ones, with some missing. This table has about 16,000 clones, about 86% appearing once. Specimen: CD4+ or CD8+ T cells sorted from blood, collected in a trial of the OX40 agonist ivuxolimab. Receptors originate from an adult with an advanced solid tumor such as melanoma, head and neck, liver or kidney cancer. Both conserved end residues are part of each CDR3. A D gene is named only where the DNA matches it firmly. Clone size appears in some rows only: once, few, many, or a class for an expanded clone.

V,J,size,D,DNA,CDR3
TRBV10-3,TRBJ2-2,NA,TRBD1,TGTGCCATCAGCGAGGGACAGGGGGACACCGGGGAGCTGTTTTTT,CAISEGQGDTGELFF
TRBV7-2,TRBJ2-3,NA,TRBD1,TGTGCCAGCAGACCCGGGACAGGGCTACTATCCCGCACAGATACGCAGTATTTT,CASRPGTGLLSRTDTQYF
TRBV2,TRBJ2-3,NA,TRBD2,TGTGCCAGCAGTGAAGCCTCTGGCGGGGGGTGCTCTTTT,CASSEASGGGCSF
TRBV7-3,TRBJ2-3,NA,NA,TGTGCCAGCAGCTTAATGGTGGGGGACACAGATACGCAGTATTTT,CASSLMVGDTDTQYF
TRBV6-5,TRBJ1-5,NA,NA,TGTGCCAGCAGTTACGCAGGGCAGCCCCAGCATTTT,CASSYAGQPQHF
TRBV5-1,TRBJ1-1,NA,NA,TGCGCCAGCAGCTTGGTGGCCGACACTGAAGCTTTCTTT,CASSLVADTEAFF
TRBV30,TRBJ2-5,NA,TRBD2,TGTGCCTGGAGTGTAAAGCTAGCGGGCCTCCAAGAGACCCAGTACTTC,CAWSVKLAGLQETQYF
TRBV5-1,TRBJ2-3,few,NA,TGCGCCAGCAGCTTGGCTCAGAGCACAGATACGCAGTATTTT,CASSLAQSTDTQYF
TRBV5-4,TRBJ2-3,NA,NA,TGTGCCAGCAGCCAAGACCCAGTTAGGACAGATACGCAGTATTTT,CASSQDPVRTDTQYF
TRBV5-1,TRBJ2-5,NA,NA,TGCGCCAGCAGCTGGGGGGCAGGCTACCAAGAGACCCAGTACTTC,CASSWGAGYQETQYF
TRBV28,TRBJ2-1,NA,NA,TGTGCCAGCACGTACGGGGGCGATGAGCAGTTCTTC,CASTYGGDEQFF
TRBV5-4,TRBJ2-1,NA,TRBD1,TGTGCCAGCAGCTTGGGTCAGGGGGCTGGTAATGAGCAGTTCTTC,CASSLGQGAGNEQFF
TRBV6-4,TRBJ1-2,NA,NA,TGTGCCAGCAGTGACTCCATGGAAATTGGCTATGGCTACACCTTC,CASSDSMEIGYGYTF
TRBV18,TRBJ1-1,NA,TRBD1,TGTGCCAGCTCACTAGGACAGGGAGGTGAAGCTTTCTTT,CASSLGQGGEAFF
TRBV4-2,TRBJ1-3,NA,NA,TGTGCCAGCAGCCAAGATTCCACAACTGGAAACACCATATATTTT,CASSQDSTTGNTIYF
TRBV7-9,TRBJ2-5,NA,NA,TGTGCCAGCAGCTTAAGGGCCGACAGGTCCCAAGAGACCCAGTACTTC,CASSLRADRSQETQYF
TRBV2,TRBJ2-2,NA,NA,TGTGCCAGCATGGGGGGCACCGGGGAGCTGTTTTTT,CASMGGTGELFF
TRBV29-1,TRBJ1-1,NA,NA,TGCAGCGTTGTTCGGGATTGGAACACTGAAGCTTTCTTT,CSVVRDWNTEAFF
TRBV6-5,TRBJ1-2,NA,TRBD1,TGTGCCAGCAGCCGCGACAGGGGCGGCTATGGCTACACCTTC,CASSRDRGGYGYTF
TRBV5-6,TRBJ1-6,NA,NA,TGTGCCAGCAGCTTGGCCGGGGGGAATTCACCCCTCCACTTT,CASSLAGGNSPLHF
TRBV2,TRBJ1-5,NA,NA,TGTGCCAGCGGACCGGATCAGCCCCAGCATTTT,CASGPDQPQHF
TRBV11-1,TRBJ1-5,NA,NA,TGTGCCAGCAGCCTGGGAGGGGGACAGCCCCAGCATTTT,CASSLGGGQPQHF
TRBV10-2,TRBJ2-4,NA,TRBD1,TGCGCCAGCAGTCAACAGGGGGCCTTGGTCAAAAACATTCAGTACTTC,CASSQQGALVKNIQYF
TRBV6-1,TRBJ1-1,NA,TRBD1,TGTGCCAGCAGGGCGGGACAGGGGAACACTGAAGCTTTCTTT,CASRAGQGNTEAFF
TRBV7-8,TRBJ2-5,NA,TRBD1,TGTGCCAGCAGCTCCGGGACAGGGGAAGAGACCCAGTACTTC,CASSSGTGEETQYF
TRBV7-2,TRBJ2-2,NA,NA,TGTGCCAGCAGCTTGACAGCTGGCACCGGGGAGCTGTTTTTT,CASSLTAGTGELFF
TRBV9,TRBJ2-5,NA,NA,TGTGCCAGCAGCGCGTGGACGGGCCACGCACAAGAGACCCAGTACTTC,CASSAWTGHAQETQYF
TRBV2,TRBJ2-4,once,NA,TGTGCCAGCAGTGAAACGACCGTGAACATTCAGTACTTC,CASSETTVNIQYF
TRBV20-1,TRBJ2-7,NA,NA,TGCAGTGCTGACCGGGACTCGCAGTACTTC,CSADRDSQYF
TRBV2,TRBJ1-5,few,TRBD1,TGTGCCAGCACCAGGAGGACAGGGGCGAATCAGCCCCAGCATTTT,CASTRRTGANQPQHF
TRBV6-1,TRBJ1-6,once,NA,TGTGCCAGCAGCGCGGACAGCTCCTATAATTCACCCCTCCACTTT,CASSADSSYNSPLHF
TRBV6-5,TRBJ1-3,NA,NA,TGTGCCAGCACCATCCCCCATATCGGAAACACCATATATTTT,CASTIPHIGNTIYF
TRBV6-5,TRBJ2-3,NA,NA,TGTGCCAGCAGTGCCCCGACTTCCACAGATACGCAGTATTTT,CASSAPTSTDTQYF
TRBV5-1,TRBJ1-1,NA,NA,TGCGCCAGCAGCTTGACAAGGGAGGGTACTGAAGCTTTCTTT,CASSLTREGTEAFF
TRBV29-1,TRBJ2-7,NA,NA,TGCAGCGTTGAGTATGGTTACGAGCAGTACTTC,CSVEYGYEQYF
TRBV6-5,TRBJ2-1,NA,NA,TGTGCCAGCAGTTGGGGACCAGTCAATGAGCAGTTCTTC,CASSWGPVNEQFF
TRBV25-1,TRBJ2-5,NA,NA,TGTGCCAGCAGTGACCTCCGGGGCTACCAAGAGACCCAGTACTTC,CASSDLRGYQETQYF
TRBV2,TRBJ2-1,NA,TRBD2,TGTGCCAGCAGTGTCCCCAGCGGGAGAGGTAATGAGCAGTTCTTC,CASSVPSGRGNEQFF
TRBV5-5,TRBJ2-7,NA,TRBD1,TGTGCCAGCAGCTTTACCCCAGGGGGCGGACACCAGTACTTC,CASSFTPGGGHQYF
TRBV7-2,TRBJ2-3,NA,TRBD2,TGTGCCAGCAGCGACCGGACTAGCCGCACAGATACGCAGTATTTT,CASSDRTSRTDTQYF
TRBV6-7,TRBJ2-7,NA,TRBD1,TGTGCCAGCAGTTACCGCATTGGACAGGGGGCTAACGAGCAGTACTTC,CASSYRIGQGANEQYF
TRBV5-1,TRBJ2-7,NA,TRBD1,TGCGCCAGCAGCTTGGGGGGGACAGGTATCTACGAGCAGTACTTC,CASSLGGTGIYEQYF
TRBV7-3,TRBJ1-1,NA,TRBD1,TGTGCCAGCAGCGCGGGACAGGGGAACACTGAAGCTTTCTTT,CASSAGQGNTEAFF
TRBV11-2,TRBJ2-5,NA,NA,TGTGCCAGCAGCTCCACAGGGTCGTGGCAGACCCAGTACTTC,CASSSTGSWQTQYF
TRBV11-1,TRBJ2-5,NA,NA,TGTGCCAGCAGCTTAAGTCTGGCGGAAGAGACCCAGTACTTC,CASSLSLAEETQYF
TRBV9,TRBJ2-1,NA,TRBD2,TGTGCCAGCAGCGTAGGTTTGACTAGCGGGGACAATGAGCAGTTCTTC,CASSVGLTSGDNEQFF
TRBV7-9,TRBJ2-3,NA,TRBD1,TGTGCCAGCAGCTTAGCCGCAGGGGGAGCAGATACGCAGTATTTT,CASSLAAGGADTQYF
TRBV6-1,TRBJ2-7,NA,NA,TGTGCCAGCACCGGCGGTAGCCGCACTAGGCAGTACTTC,CASTGGSRTRQYF
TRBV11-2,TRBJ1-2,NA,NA,TGTGCCAGCAGCTCCGGGTGGTGGGGGAAAGGGGCAATTCTTGGTGGCTACACCTTC,CASSSGWWGKGAILGGYTF
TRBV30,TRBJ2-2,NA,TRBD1,TGTGCCTGGAGTAAGACAGGGGCTGGAGGGGAGCTGTTTTTT,CAWSKTGAGGELFF